This TCR beta chain was identified during a study of T cells in Graves' hyperthyroidism and ophthalmopathy. Study summary: Peripheral blood draws took place at initial diagnosis, ahead of any treatment. Study-level results: Prediction of ophthalmopathy progression came a median approximately 6.6 months pre-onset. Blood also showed most of the thyroid clonotypes that were expanded above 0.001.

Comments on this clonotype: Its antigen remains unidentified.

What was amplified from RNA transcripts were TCR beta CDR3 regions. The HTBI primer set was used in a first-round RT-PCR of the TCR CDR3. TCRdb reanalysed the multiplex PCR reads using MiXCR and keeps one entry per CDR3 protein. There are hundreds of thousands of distinct CDR3 sequences in the sample; around 13% occur only once, and roughly 5.7% lies in the top ten. Germline assignment: CDR1 MNHNS and CDR2 SASEGT. V lost 5 bases, J lost 0 bases, and 4 bases stayed unmatched. The length of the CDR3 is 16 residues. In patients aged 18 to 65, hyperthyroidism was newly diagnosed, with duration under 2 months.

The V gene is TRBV6-1, the J gene TRBJ1-6, with 7 positions matching TRBD1. The origin of this receptor is a woman younger than 45 with Graves' hyperthyroidism that later progressed to Graves' ophthalmopathy. Material: blood. The CDR3 region has the DNA TGTGCCAGCAGTCCACAGGGGAGCTCCTATAATTCACCCCTCCACTTT. Protein product: CASSPQGSSYNSPLHF.